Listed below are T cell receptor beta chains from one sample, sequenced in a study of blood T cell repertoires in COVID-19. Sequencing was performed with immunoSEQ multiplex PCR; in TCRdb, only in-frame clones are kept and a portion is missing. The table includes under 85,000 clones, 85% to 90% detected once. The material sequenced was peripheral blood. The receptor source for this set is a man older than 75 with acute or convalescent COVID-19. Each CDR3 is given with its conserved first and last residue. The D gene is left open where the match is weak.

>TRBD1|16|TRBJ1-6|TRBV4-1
CASSQAGGLDNSPLHF
TGCGCCAGCAGCCAAGCAGGGGGCTTGGATAATTCACCCCTCCACTTT
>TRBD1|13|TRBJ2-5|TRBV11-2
CASSGTDKETQYF
TGTGCCAGCAGCGGGACAGACAAAGAGACCCAGTACTTC
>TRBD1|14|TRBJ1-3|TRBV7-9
CASRHGQGENTIYF
TGTGCCAGCAGGCACGGACAGGGTGAAAACACCATATATTTT
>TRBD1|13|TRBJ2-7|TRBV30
CAWRKTGGNEQYF
TGTGCCTGGAGGAAGACAGGGGGCAACGAGCAGTACTTC
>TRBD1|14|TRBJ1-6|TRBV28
CASSRTGSNSPLHF
TGTGCCAGCAGTCGGACAGGCAGTAATTCACCCCTCCACTTT
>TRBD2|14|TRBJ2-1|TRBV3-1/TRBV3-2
CASSLAGDLNEQFF
TGTGCCAGCAGCCTAGCGGGAGACTTGAATGAGCAGTTCTTC
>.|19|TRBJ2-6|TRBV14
CASSQGGGFFSSGANVLTF
TGTGCCAGCAGCCAGGGAGGCGGTTTTTTTAGCTCTGGGGCCAACGTCCTGACTTTC
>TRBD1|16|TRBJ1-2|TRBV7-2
CASSPRRGQGTGGYTF
TGTGCCAGCAGCCCCCGGAGGGGACAGGGGACCGGTGGCTACACCTTC
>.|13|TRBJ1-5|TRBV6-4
CASSDGQNQPQHF
TGTGCCAGCAGTGACGGACAAAATCAGCCCCAGCATTTT
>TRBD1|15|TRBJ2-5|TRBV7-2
CASETGTGGSKTQYF
TGTGCCAGCGAAACCGGGACAGGGGGCTCGAAGACCCAGTACTTC
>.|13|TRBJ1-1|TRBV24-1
CATSVTGGRGAFF
TGTGCCACCAGTGTTACGGGGGGGCGAGGAGCTTTCTTT
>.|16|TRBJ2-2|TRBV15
CATSRDPTGSSGELFF
TGTGCCACCAGCAGAGATCCGACAGGCTCGAGCGGGGAGCTGTTTTTT
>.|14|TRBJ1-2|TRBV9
CASSVAATSDGYTF
TGTGCCAGCAGCGTAGCCGCCACATCAGATGGCTACACCTTC
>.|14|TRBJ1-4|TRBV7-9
CASRRAGSNEKLFF
TGTGCCAGCAGGAGGGCCGGATCTAATGAAAAACTGTTTTTT
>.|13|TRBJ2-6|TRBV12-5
CASGLDRVNVLTF
TGTGCTAGTGGTTTGGACAGGGTCAACGTCCTGACTTTC
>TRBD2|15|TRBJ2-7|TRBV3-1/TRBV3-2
CASSQSGTRSHEQYF
TGTGCCAGCAGCCAGTCCGGGACTAGGAGCCACGAGCAGTACTTC
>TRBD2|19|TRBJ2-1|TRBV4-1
CASSQRGFIHLAGDDEQFF
TGCGCCAGCAGCCAGAGAGGATTTATTCACCTAGCGGGAGATGATGAGCAGTTCTTC